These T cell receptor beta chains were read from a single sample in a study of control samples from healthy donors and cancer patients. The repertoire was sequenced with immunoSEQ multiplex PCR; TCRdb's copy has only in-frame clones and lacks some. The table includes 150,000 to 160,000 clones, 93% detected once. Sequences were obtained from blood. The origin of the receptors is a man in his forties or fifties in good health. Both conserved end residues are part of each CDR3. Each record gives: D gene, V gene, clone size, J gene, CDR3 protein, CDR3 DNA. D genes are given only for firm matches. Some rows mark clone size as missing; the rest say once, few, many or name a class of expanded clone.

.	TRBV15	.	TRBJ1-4	CATSRDPGAGSNEKLFF	TGTGCCACCAGCAGAGATCCAGGGGCAGGGAGTAATGAAAAACTGTTTTTT
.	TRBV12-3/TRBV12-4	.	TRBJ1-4	CASSGSLQEKLFF	TGTGCCAGCAGCGGGAGCCTCCAAGAAAAACTGTTTTTT
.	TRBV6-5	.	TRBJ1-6	CASSYHLSSYNSPLHF	TGTGCCAGCAGTTACCACCTGAGCTCCTATAATTCACCCCTCCACTTT
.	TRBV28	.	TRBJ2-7	CASSLFGGSYEQYF	TGTGCCAGCAGTTTATTCGGGGGCTCCTACGAGCAGTACTTC
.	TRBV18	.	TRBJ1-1	CASSPPGRGGLGTEAFF	TGTGCCAGCTCACCACCCGGCCGCGGGGGGCTGGGAACTGAAGCTTTCTTT
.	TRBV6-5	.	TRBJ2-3	CASSYRRSTDTQYF	TGTGCCAGCAGTTACCGAAGATCGACAGATACGCAGTATTTT
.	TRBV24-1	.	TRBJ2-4	CATGLFVGCTRNIQYF	TGTGCCACCGGACTGTTTGTAGGGTGCACAAGAAACATTCAGTACTTC
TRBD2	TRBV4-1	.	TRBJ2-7	CASSQVGLAGAHEQYF	TGCGCCAGCAGCCAAGTCGGCCTAGCGGGAGCTCACGAGCAGTACTTC
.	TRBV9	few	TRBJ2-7	CASSVGTVPTYEQYF	TGTGCCAGCAGCGTAGGGACAGTTCCCACCTACGAGCAGTACTTC
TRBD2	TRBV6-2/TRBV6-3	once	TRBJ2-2	CASSTRLTSGRRGDTGELFF	TGTGCCAGCAGCACCCGGTTGACTAGCGGGAGACGTGGGGACACCGGGGAGCTGTTTTTT
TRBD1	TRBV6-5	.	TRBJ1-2	CASSRQGANYGYTF	TGTGCCAGCAGTCGACAGGGCGCTAACTATGGCTACACCTTC
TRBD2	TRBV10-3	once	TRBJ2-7	CAISESIGSGSYEQYF	TGTGCCATCAGTGAGTCTATTGGTAGCGGGAGTTACGAGCAGTACTTC
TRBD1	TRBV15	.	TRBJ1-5	CATSTRGTGRARPQHF	TGTGCCACCAGCACAAGAGGGACAGGGAGGGCGAGGCCCCAGCATTTT
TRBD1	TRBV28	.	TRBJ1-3	CASSIPGTVSGNTIYF	TGTGCCAGCAGTATACCCGGGACAGTCTCTGGAAACACCATATATTTT
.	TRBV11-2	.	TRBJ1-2	CASSLDPTAYGYTF	TGTGCCAGCAGCTTAGATCCCACAGCCTATGGCTACACCTTC
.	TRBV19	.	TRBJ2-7	CASKFKEGNAYEQYF	TGTGCCAGTAAGTTTAAGGAAGGGAATGCCTACGAGCAGTACTTC
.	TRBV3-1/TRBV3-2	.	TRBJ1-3	CASSLQGLGNTIYF	TGTGCCAGCAGCCTCCAGGGCCTTGGAAACACCATATATTTT
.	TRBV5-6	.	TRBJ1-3	CASSLGQGLPGNTIYF	TGTGCCAGCAGCTTGGGGCAGGGACTTCCAGGAAACACCATATATTTT
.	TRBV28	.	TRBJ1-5	CASSPSRGRQPQHF	TGTGCCAGCAGTCCCTCCAGGGGCCGACAGCCCCAGCATTTT
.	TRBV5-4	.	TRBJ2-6	CASSLVLTSGANVLTF	TGTGCCAGCAGCTTGGTCTTAACCTCTGGGGCCAACGTCCTGACTTTC
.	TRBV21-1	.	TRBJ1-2	CASSTTANYGYTF	TGTGCCAGCAGCACGACAGCTAACTATGGCTACACCTTC
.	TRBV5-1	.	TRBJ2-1	CASSLATSSDNEQFF	TGCGCCAGCAGCTTGGCCACTAGCAGTGACAATGAGCAGTTCTTC
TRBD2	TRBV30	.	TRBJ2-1	CAWSLLAGDGYNEQFF	TGTGCCTGGAGCTTACTAGCGGGAGATGGGTACAATGAGCAGTTCTTC
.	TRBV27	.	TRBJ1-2	CASSFSDYTF	TGTGCCAGCAGTTTCTCCGACTACACCTTC
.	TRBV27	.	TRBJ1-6	CASSLRGGNSPLHF	TGTGCCAGCAGTTTACGGGGCGGGAATTCACCCCTCCACTTT
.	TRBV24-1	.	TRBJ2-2	CATSEGRPTGELFF	TGTGCCACCAGTGAAGGTCGACCGACCGGGGAGCTGTTTTTT
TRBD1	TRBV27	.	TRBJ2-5	CASSLGLQGVGQETQYF	TGTGCCAGCAGTTTAGGATTACAGGGGGTCGGTCAAGAGACCCAGTACTTC
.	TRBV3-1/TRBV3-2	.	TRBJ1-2	CASSRRGVRGYTF	TGTGCCAGCAGCCGGAGGGGAGTTCGCGGCTACACCTTC
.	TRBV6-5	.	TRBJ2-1	CASSYEGANEQFF	TGTGCCAGCAGTTACGAAGGGGCCAATGAGCAGTTCTTC